This T cell receptor beta chain was observed in a study of T-cell memory formation after mild COVID-19. Study summary: In these data, TCR clusters were largely donor specific.

With V trimmed by 6 bases and J by 2 bases, 12 bases remained unmatched. The V gene's germline CDR1 is DFQATT and CDR2 SNEGSKA (reference sequence). This CDR3 contains 15 residues. Libraries for TCRalpha and TCRbeta carried sample barcodes and unique molecular identifiers via 5'RACE. TCRdb re-derived calls from the 5' RACE reads in MiXCR, one entry per CDR3 protein. The repertoire consists of 350,000 to 500,000 distinct CDR3 sequences, with roughly 18% occurring once and the leading ten covering under 25%. The sequence was collected from a man between 18 and 29 years old who had mild COVID-19 (a few samples of this study predate the infection). Cell type and time point are not known. Sequenced material: PBMCs or a T cell subset sorted from them (not recorded which). The chain links TRBV20-1 to TRBJ2-5, with TRBD2 identical over 7 bases. The CDR3 sequence is CSATPRAGSQETQYF. The CDR3 nucleotides read TGCAGTGCAACCCCTAGAGCGGGGTCTCAAGAGACCCAGTACTTC.